The rows below give T cell receptor beta chains drawn from one sample of a study of identical twins. TCRdb re-analysed the 5' RACE reads in MiXCR, keeping a single row per CDR3 protein. The sample lists about 690,000 distinct CDR3 sequences, over 20% seen once, with roughly 4% in the top ten. The data also belong to a second study, concerning T cells expressing NK-cell markers.

Input material: PBMCs. The receptors stem from a young woman in good health. Both conserved end residues are part of each CDR3. Each record gives: clone size, J gene, V gene, D gene, CDR3 protein, CDR3 DNA. D genes are given only for firm matches. Expanded clones are given a class, and other clones once, few, many or no size at all.

clone size: once; J gene: TRBJ2-7; V gene: TRBV10-2; D gene: NA; CDR3 protein: CASRPPGTYPYEQYF; CDR3 DNA: TGCGCCAGCAGACCACCCGGGACTTACCCCTACGAGCAGTACTTC
clone size: few; J gene: TRBJ2-7; V gene: TRBV6-5; D gene: NA; CDR3 protein: CASSSTTYEQYF; CDR3 DNA: TGTGCCAGCAGTTCTACTACCTACGAGCAGTACTTC
clone size: NA; J gene: TRBJ2-7; V gene: TRBV3-1; D gene: TRBD2; CDR3 protein: CASSQDQTSGYYEQYF; CDR3 DNA: TGTGCCAGCAGCCAAGACCAGACTAGCGGGTATTACGAGCAGTACTTC
clone size: once; J gene: TRBJ1-1; V gene: TRBV6-1; D gene: NA; CDR3 protein: CASRISVNTEAFF; CDR3 DNA: TGTGCCAGCAGGATAAGTGTGAACACTGAAGCTTTCTTT
clone size: NA; J gene: TRBJ1-2; V gene: TRBV12-3/TRBV12-4; D gene: NA; CDR3 protein: CASRDLDGGYTF; CDR3 DNA: TGTGCCAGCAGAGACCTGGACGGTGGCTACACCTTC
clone size: NA; J gene: TRBJ2-7; V gene: TRBV12-3/TRBV12-4; D gene: TRBD1; CDR3 protein: CASSPHTGGHEQYF; CDR3 DNA: TGTGCCAGCAGTCCCCACACAGGGGGCCACGAGCAGTACTTC
clone size: NA; J gene: TRBJ2-1; V gene: TRBV24-1; D gene: TRBD2; CDR3 protein: CATSDRSGGNYNEQFF; CDR3 DNA: TGTGCCACCAGTGACAGAAGCGGGGGCAACTACAATGAGCAGTTCTTC
clone size: few; J gene: TRBJ2-1; V gene: TRBV29-1; D gene: TRBD1; CDR3 protein: CSVLGQGRNEQFF; CDR3 DNA: TGCAGCGTTCTTGGACAGGGGAGAAATGAGCAGTTCTTC
clone size: few; J gene: TRBJ2-7; V gene: TRBV11-2; D gene: NA; CDR3 protein: CASSLAEGPTYEQYF; CDR3 DNA: TGTGCCAGCAGCTTAGCAGAGGGCCCGACCTACGAGCAGTACTTC
clone size: many; J gene: TRBJ1-5; V gene: TRBV20-1; D gene: NA; CDR3 protein: CSARDGTPRGNQPQHF; CDR3 DNA: TGCAGTGCTAGAGACGGGACCCCTCGAGGCAATCAGCCCCAGCATTTT
clone size: few; J gene: TRBJ2-1; V gene: TRBV12-3/TRBV12-4; D gene: TRBD1; CDR3 protein: CASSVETGGRFF; CDR3 DNA: TGTGCCAGCAGCGTTGAAACAGGGGGACGGTTCTTC
clone size: few; J gene: TRBJ1-1; V gene: TRBV7-9; D gene: NA; CDR3 protein: CASSLAEVPEAFF; CDR3 DNA: TGTGCCAGCAGCTTAGCGGAGGTCCCCGAAGCTTTCTTT
clone size: few; J gene: TRBJ2-1; V gene: TRBV29-1; D gene: TRBD2; CDR3 protein: CSVVSGSYNEQFF; CDR3 DNA: TGCAGCGTTGTTAGCGGGAGCTACAATGAGCAGTTCTTC
clone size: NA; J gene: TRBJ2-5; V gene: TRBV7-8; D gene: NA; CDR3 protein: CASSPHRPQETQYF; CDR3 DNA: TGTGCCAGCAGCCCCCACCGCCCACAAGAGACCCAGTACTTC
clone size: NA; J gene: TRBJ2-1; V gene: TRBV18; D gene: NA; CDR3 protein: CASSPPGGSYNEQFF; CDR3 DNA: TGTGCCAGCTCACCACCGGGGGGCTCCTACAATGAGCAGTTCTTC
clone size: few; J gene: TRBJ2-5; V gene: TRBV15; D gene: NA; CDR3 protein: CATSRDGPQYF; CDR3 DNA: TGTGCCACCAGCAGAGATGGGCCCCAGTACTTC
clone size: NA; J gene: TRBJ1-1; V gene: TRBV28; D gene: NA; CDR3 protein: CASTGFSYTEAFF; CDR3 DNA: TGTGCCTCTACAGGATTTTCCTACACTGAAGCTTTCTTT